This TCR beta chain is from a study of blood T cell repertoires in COVID-19. CDR1 and CDR2 from the germline V gene are LNHNV and YYDKDF (reference sequence). This CDR3 has 13 residues. The V end lost 0 bases, the J end lost 6 bases, and 5 bases lay between the germline ends. Generated by immunoSEQ multiplex PCR, the TCRdb table keeps only in-frame clones and is missing some. The table records about 280,000 clones, 86% of them present only once. Sample: peripheral blood. The sequence came from a woman in her thirties with active or convalescent COVID-19. The chain has TRBV15 and TRBJ1-4; the D is unclear. CDR3 residues: CATSRDPDEKLFF. The CDR3 DNA reads as TGTGCCACCAGCAGAGATCCAGATGAAAAACTGTTTTTT.